A single count supports the clone carrying this T cell receptor beta chain. As yet, its antigen is unknown. The assay was immunoSEQ multiplex PCR, and TCRdb's table has in-frame clones only and misses some. The sample consists of roughly 79,000 clones, around four fifths of them appearing once. The sample originates from a study of T cell responses to AZD1222 COVID-19 vaccine. Overall study context: Recipients boosted at about 4 weeks or about 12 weeks are pooled. Regarding the study as a whole: Seropositive AZD1222 recipients at baseline numbered only five or six. Among vaccine-associated CD4 TCRs, coverage spanned spike, with dominance at 160-218 and 743-854.

The V end lost 5 bases, the J end lost 1 base, and 12 bases lay between the germline ends. The CDR3 totals 15 residues. CDR1 and CDR2 (germline): LNHNV, YYDKDF (reference sequence). The clonotype originates from an adult in good health. The V gene is TRBV15, the J gene TRBJ2-1; weak D call: TRBD1 (6 bases). Sequencing used peripheral blood, obtained on day 0 of AZD1222 vaccination. The CDR3 is CATSLGQTSYNEQFF. Written as DNA, the CDR3 is TGTGCCACCAGCCTAGGACAGACGTCCTACAATGAGCAGTTCTTC.